A single sample is the source of the 32 T cell receptor beta chains below, sequenced in a study of cytomegalovirus exposure and HLA in healthy donors. Both 60 Vbeta primers and 13 Jbeta primers went into the PCR. The table came from immunoSEQ multiplex PCR; TCRdb's copy has only in-frame clones and leaves some out. Here the sample spans around 120,000 clones, 65% to 90% being singletons. The sample was PBMCs. These receptors originate from a woman aged 30 to 39 in good health and CMV-seronegative.

This clone has only a few counts. This rearrangement joins TRBV19 to TRBJ1-1, with 7 bases matching TRBD1. Germline V gene sequence: CDR1 LNHDA, CDR2 SQIVND (reference sequence). CDR3 length equals 15 residues. The J segment lost 3 bases and the V segment lost 5 bases, leaving 9 bases of the junction unmatched. CDR3 nucleotides: TGTGCCAGTAGTGAACTAGGGGGCAGCGACACTGAAGCTTTCTTT. This codes for CASSELGGSDTEAFF.

This clone appeared once. The chain links TRBV7-8 to TRBJ1-5, with a weak D call TRBD1 (6 bases). CDR3 size: 16 residues. Trimming cost V 2 bases and J 5 bases, with 16 bases left between them. CDR1 is SGHVS and CDR2 is FQNEAQ in the germline V gene. CDR3 loop: CASSLRGWQPDQPQHF. CDR3 DNA: TGTGCCAGCAGCTTAAGGGGGTGGCAGCCAGATCAGCCCCAGCATTTT.

This clone was observed a few times. In nucleotides, the CDR3 is TGCGCCAGCAGCTTGGCCTTGGGACTAGACACAGATACGCAGTATTTT. Its translation: CASSLALGLDTDTQYF. V usage is TRBV5-1 and J usage is TRBJ2-3; TRBD2 matches 8 bases. The CDR3 spans 16 residues. Trimming cost V 0 bases and J 2 bases; bases outside gene matches: 5. CDR1 is SGHRS, CDR2 YFSETQ, per germline. The entire variable domain, with the rest obtained from reference TRBV5-1 and TRBJ2-3, is as follows: KAGVTQTPRYLIKTRGQQVTLSCSPISGHRSVSWYQQTPGQGLQFLFEYFSETQRNKGNFPGRFSGRQFSNSRSEMNVSTLELGDSALYLCASSLALGLDTDTQYFGPGTRLTVL.

This clone was seen only a few times. The V call is TRBV19, the J call TRBJ2-3; 7 positions agree with TRBD2. Per germline, CDR1 LNHDA and CDR2 SQIVND (reference sequence). This CDR3 is built from 15 residues. V lost 1 base, J lost 2 bases, and 3 bases stayed unmatched. The chain's CDR3 is CASSIGEGHTDTQYF. CDR3 nucleotides: TGTGCCAGTAGTATAGGGGAGGGGCACACAGATACGCAGTATTTT.

The chain employs TRBV7-2 and TRBJ1-4; TRBD1 matches at 10 bases. J lost 8 bases, V lost 4 bases, and 7 bases had no gene match. Germline V lookup: CDR1 SGHTA, CDR2 FQGNSA. The CDR3 has 15 amino acids. CDR3 coding DNA: TGTGCCAGCAGCTCACAGGGGACAGGGGACGAAAAACTGTTTTTT. Encoded protein: CASSSQGTGDEKLFF.

The genes are TRBV15 and TRBJ2-1, with TRBD1 matching over 11 bases. Losses at the gene ends were 3 bases for V and 6 bases for J; bases not matched to a gene: 1. The germline V gene encodes CDR1 LNHNV and CDR2 YYDKDF (reference sequence). The CDR3 extends over 14 amino acids. The CDR3 region has the DNA TGTGCCACCAGCAGGGACAGGGGGCGCAATGAGCAGTTCTTC. This gives the protein CATSRDRGRNEQFF.

Only one count was recorded for this clone. This chain links TRBV6-5 with TRBJ2-1; a weak D match, TRBD2 (5 bases). V lost 6 bases to trimming and J lost 5 bases, with 17 bases between them. The CDR3 totals 15 residues. Germline CDR1 MNHEY, CDR2 SVGAGI. DNA for the CDR3: TGTGCCAGCAGCCAGGACTCCTACCCAGACAATGAGCAGTTCTTC. Encoded protein: CASSQDSYPDNEQFF.

V and J are TRBV28 and TRBJ1-5; D remains ambiguous. Germline lookup yields CDR1 MDHEN and CDR2 SYDVKM. Between the trimmed V and J ends, which lost 5 bases and 11 bases, there was a span of 13 bases. This CDR3 is built from 12 residues. Here the CDR3 reads CASSLGISTQHF. CDR3 nucleotide sequence: TGTGCCAGCAGTCTCGGGATTTCCACCCAGCATTTT.

Regarding this clone: A read error may account for a junction end that differs from germline. The chain is built from TRBV7-9 and TRBJ2-2, with D uncertain. The CDR3 extends over 12 amino acids. Germline lookup yields CDR1 SEHNR and CDR2 FQNEAQ (reference sequence). The CDR3 reads CSSSLLTGELFF. Written as DNA, the CDR3 is TGTTCCAGCAGCCTTCTTACCGGGGAGCTGTTTTTT.

This chain links TRBV25-1 with TRBJ2-3, with D unresolved. Germline-derived CDR1 and CDR2 are MGHDK and SYGVNS. V was cut by 3 bases and J by 0 bases, with 10 bases left in between. The CDR3 consists of 15 residues. The CDR3 loop reads CASSDARTSTDTQYF. The CDR3, as DNA: TGTGCCAGCAGTGATGCGAGAACCAGCACAGATACGCAGTATTTT.

The V gene is TRBV28, the J gene TRBJ2-5; TRBD1 is a possible D gene (5 bases). V was clipped by 5 bases and J by 7 bases, with 23 bases between them. CDR1 and CDR2 (germline): MDHEN, SYDVKM. This CDR3 has 16 residues. The CDR3 here is CASSQPLPPRARTQYF. CDR3 sequence (DNA): TGTGCCAGCAGTCAACCGTTACCTCCCAGGGCGAGGACCCAGTACTTC.

The chain carries TRBV19 and TRBJ2-5; D is ambiguous. V was shortened by 5 bases and J by 5 bases, with 18 bases between the two germline ends. Germline CDR1 LNHDA, CDR2 SQIVND (reference sequence). The CDR3 has 15 residues. The CDR3 coding sequence is TGTGCCAGTAGTGAGTCGTTGGTAACTGCGGAGACCCAGTACTTC. It is translated as CASSESLVTAETQYF.

This sequence joins TRBV11-2 and TRBJ2-4, with D tentatively TRBD1 (5 bases). Germline CDR1 reads SGHAT; CDR2 reads FQNNGV. CDR3 length: 18 amino acids. Trimming stripped 0 bases from V and 0 bases from J, with 15 bases between. CDR3 sequence: CASSLDLAGHLAKNIQYF. The CDR3 coding sequence is TGTGCCAGCAGCTTAGATTTGGCAGGGCATCTAGCCAAAAACATTCAGTACTTC.

There are a few counts of this clone. This chain uses TRBV6-1 with TRBJ1-4, with 7 positions matching TRBD1. The V and J ends lost 3 bases and 4 bases, in that order; junction bases with no gene match: 2. This CDR3 is 14 amino acids long. Germline V CDR1 and CDR2: MNHNS, SASEGT. CDR3 loop: CASSETGRNEKLFF. The CDR3 DNA follows: TGTGCCAGCAGTGAGACAGGGCGTAATGAAAAACTGTTTTTT.

The rearrangement links TRBV28 to TRBJ2-7; no definite D call. CDR3 size: 13 residues. Germline CDR1 and CDR2: MDHEN and SYDVKM. Trimming removed 5 bases from V and 3 bases from J, with 11 bases in between. The DNA of the CDR3 is TGTGCCAGCAGTCCCTTAGTGTACTACGAGCAGTACTTC. As protein: CASSPLVYYEQYF. Variable domain in full (rest from reference TRBV28 and TRBJ2-7): DVKVTQSSRYLVKRTGEKVFLECVQDMDHENMFWYRQDPGLGLRLIYFSYDVKMKEKGDIPEGYSVSREKKERFSLILESASTNQTSMYLCASSPLVYYEQYFGPGTRLTVT.

The chain uses TRBV29-1 and TRBJ2-2; tentatively, D is TRBD1 (6 bases). The V gene lost 5 bases and the J gene lost 1 base, with 11 bases spanning the gap. The germline V gene has CDR1 SQVTM and CDR2 ANQGSEA. The CDR3 runs 14 residues. The DNA of the CDR3 is TGCAGCGTTCCGGGACACCAGAACACCGGGGAGCTGTTTTTT. Amino acid sequence: CSVPGHQNTGELFF.

The chain joins TRBV7-8 to TRBJ2-3; perhaps TRBD1 as D (5 bases). This CDR3 has 14 residues. The V gene's germline CDR1 is SGHVS and CDR2 FQNEAQ. CDR3 in DNA: TGTGCGACTTATCAGGGTGGGGTCCCAGATACGCAGTATTTT. It yields the protein CATYQGGVPDTQYF.

V usage is TRBV5-1 and J usage is TRBJ2-1; a weak D match, TRBD1 (6 bases). Germline CDR1 SGHRS, CDR2 YFSETQ. This CDR3 spans 14 amino acids. Trimming took off 0 bases at V and 3 bases at J, with 7 bases between the two ends. As DNA, the CDR3 is TGCGCCAGCAGCTTGGACAGGGACTACAATGAGCAGTTCTTC. It codes for CASSLDRDYNEQFF.

The V and J genes are TRBV7-9 and TRBJ1-1; no reliable D call. The ends were cut back, 3 bases at V and 1 base at J, with 9 bases in the middle. Germline values: CDR1 SEHNR, CDR2 FQNEAQ (reference sequence). The CDR3 is 14 residues long. The CDR3 DNA reads as TGTGCCAGCAGCTTCGTGGAGGGGAACACTGAAGCTTTCTTT. It is translated as CASSFVEGNTEAFF.

V and J are TRBV2 and TRBJ2-7; 9 bases are shared with TRBD1. With V trimmed by 6 bases and J by 2 bases, 5 bases remained unmatched. The germline V gene has CDR1 SNHLY and CDR2 FYNNEI. The CDR3 contains 14 residues. CDR3 nucleotides: TGTGCCAGCAGGGGGACAGGGCCGGCCTACGAGCAGTACTTC. Translated, it gives CASRGTGPAYEQYF.

The rearrangement joins TRBV5-3 to TRBJ2-1; 7 positions agree with TRBD2. TRBV5-3 is sorted into the ORF group, with uncertain function. V gave up 4 bases and J gave up 0 bases; unmatched junction bases: 7. The CDR3 sequence is 16 residues long. CDR3 nucleotides: TGTGCCAGAAGCCCCCGGGAGGCGAGCTCCTACAATGAGCAGTTCTTC. Its protein is CARSPREASSYNEQFF.

The chain carries TRBV28 and TRBJ1-6; weak D call: TRBD1 (6 bases). The V end lost 1 base, the J end lost 6 bases, and 13 bases lay between the germline ends. Germline lookup yields CDR1 MDHEN and CDR2 SYDVKM. The CDR3 is 16 residues long. The CDR3 nucleotides are TGTGCCAGCAGTTTATATACAGGGTCTAGTAATTCACCCCTCCACTTT. This encodes CASSLYTGSSNSPLHF.

The V gene is TRBV10-3, the J gene TRBJ2-2; 10 positions match TRBD2. The CDR3 loop spans 16 amino acids. The trim removed 4 bases at V and 7 bases at J, leaving 9 bases unmatched. From germline, CDR1 is ENHRY and CDR2 SYGVKD. The CDR3 nucleotides read TGTGCCATCAGTGTGGGTAGCGGGAGGATGAACGGGGAGCTGTTTTTT. The encoded protein is CAISVGSGRMNGELFF.

This chain connects TRBV10-1 to TRBJ2-3; TRBD2 aligns across 7 bases. CDR1 is WNHNN, CDR2 SYGVQD, per germline (reference sequence). J gave up 2 bases and V 5 bases, and 4 bases lay outside the gene matches. The CDR3 has 14 residues. The CDR3: CASSYTSDTDTQYF. For the CDR3, the DNA is TGCGCCAGCAGTTATACTAGCGACACAGATACGCAGTATTTT.

V gene TRBV12-5 combines with J gene TRBJ2-7, with 8 bases lining up with TRBD1. Unmatched junction bases numbered 1, after V lost 6 bases and J lost 3 bases. Germline CDR1 and CDR2: LGHNT and FRNRAP. The CDR3 is made up of 12 amino acids. CDR3 loop: CASGTGGYEQYF. Here the CDR3 DNA reads TGTGCTAGTGGCACAGGGGGCTACGAGCAGTACTTC. The whole variable domain, remainder taken from reference TRBV12-5 and TRBJ2-7, is DARVTQTPRHKVTEMGQEVTMRCQPILGHNTVFWYRQTMMQGLELLAYFRNRAPLDDSGMPKDRFSAEMPDATLATLKIQPSEPRDSAVYFCASGTGGYEQYFGPGTRLTVT.

The rearrangement links TRBV10-3 to TRBJ1-4; 8 positions agree with TRBD1. CDR1 and CDR2 from the germline V gene are ENHRY and SYGVKD. The V and J ends lost 3 bases and 8 bases, in that order; junction bases with no gene match: 17. The CDR3 consists of 18 residues. CDR3 sequence: CAISDPDREGVFSEKLFF. The CDR3 DNA reads as TGTGCCATCAGTGATCCGGACAGGGAGGGAGTTTTCTCCGAAAAACTGTTTTTT.

The chain couples TRBV10-1 to TRBJ2-1, with 10 bases matching TRBD2. The V gene end was trimmed by 6 bases and the J gene end by 4 bases; junction bases not matched to a gene: 21. This CDR3 is 20 amino acids long. CDR1 WNHNN and CDR2 SYGVQD come from the germline V gene (reference sequence). CDR3 sequence reads: CASRIEGTSESFRLYNEQFF. CDR3 DNA sequence: TGCGCCAGCAGGATAGAAGGGACTAGCGAATCATTCAGACTTTACAATGAGCAGTTCTTC.

J is TRBJ2-1 and V is TRBV10-1; 7 positions agree with TRBD2. Germline lookup yields CDR1 WNHNN and CDR2 SYGVQD (reference sequence). CDR3 length: 14 residues. J lost 1 base, V lost 4 bases, and 1 base had no gene match. CDR3 bases: TGCGCCAGCAGTGCCGGGAGGTCCTACAATGAGCAGTTCTTC. Protein: CASSAGRSYNEQFF.

This clone was found once. The V and J genes are TRBV18 and TRBJ1-5, with TRBD1 matching 7 bases. V trimming: 4 bases; J trimming: 4 bases; junction bases outside the gene matches: 1. The CDR3 covers 13 residues. Germline V gene lookup returns CDR1 KGHSH and CDR2 LQKENI. The CDR3 coding sequence is TGTGCCAGCTCACACAGGGGTAATCAGCCCCAGCATTTT. It is translated as CASSHRGNQPQHF.

V gene TRBV7-9 combines with J gene TRBJ2-7, with a possible D match to TRBD1 (5 bases). The V end lost 2 bases, the J end lost 0 bases, and 14 bases lay between the germline ends. Germline lookup yields CDR1 SEHNR and CDR2 FQNEAQ (reference sequence). This CDR3 is built from 16 residues. DNA of the CDR3: TGTGCCAGCAGCTTAATAGCACCAACAGGCTCCTACGAGCAGTACTTC. Its protein product is CASSLIAPTGSYEQYF.

This chain uses TRBV18 with TRBJ1-1, with D possibly being TRBD1 (6 bases). Trimming stripped 10 bases from V and 3 bases from J, with 18 bases between. From germline, CDR1 is KGHSH and CDR2 LQKENI. The CDR3 totals 14 residues. CDR3 bases: TGTGCCACCACGGGCAGGGGATTTGACACTGAAGCTTTCTTT. Its protein is CATTGRGFDTEAFF.

The rearrangement joins TRBV7-2 to TRBJ2-3; no definite D call. CDR3 length equals 15 residues. Deletions cut 5 bases from V and 6 bases from J, with 18 bases between. Germline V gene lookup returns CDR1 SGHTA and CDR2 FQGNSA. The CDR3 protein is CASSPAAVSKDTQYF. Here the CDR3 DNA reads TGTGCCAGCAGCCCCGCGGCAGTATCTAAGGATACGCAGTATTTT.